Detailed here is one T cell receptor beta chain. The PCR used 60 Vbeta and 13 Jbeta primers. Some clones are missing from TCRdb's copy, which holds only in-frame ones; the method was immunoSEQ multiplex PCR. This table holds 90,000 to 110,000 clones, about 15% found once. The V gene's germline CDR1 is KGHSH and CDR2 LQKENI. This CDR3 spans 14 amino acids. V was clipped by 0 bases and J by 5 bases, with 5 bases between them. This sample was taken from a study of cytomegalovirus exposure and HLA in healthy donors. The chain has TRBV18 and TRBJ1-6; a weak D match, TRBD1 (5 bases). Sequenced: PBMCs. The receptor was isolated from a female donor in good health and CMV-seronegative. This chain's CDR3 is CASSPPTDNSPLHF. The CDR3 DNA is TGTGCCAGCTCACCACCGACAGATAATTCACCCCTCCACTTT. The full variable domain, rest sourced from reference TRBV18 and TRBJ1-6, is NAGVMQNPRHLVRRRGQEARLRCSPMKGHSHVYWYRQLPEEGLKFMVYLQKENIIDESGMPKERFSAEFPKEGPSILRIQQVVRGDSAAYFCASSPPTDNSPLHFGNGTRLTVT.